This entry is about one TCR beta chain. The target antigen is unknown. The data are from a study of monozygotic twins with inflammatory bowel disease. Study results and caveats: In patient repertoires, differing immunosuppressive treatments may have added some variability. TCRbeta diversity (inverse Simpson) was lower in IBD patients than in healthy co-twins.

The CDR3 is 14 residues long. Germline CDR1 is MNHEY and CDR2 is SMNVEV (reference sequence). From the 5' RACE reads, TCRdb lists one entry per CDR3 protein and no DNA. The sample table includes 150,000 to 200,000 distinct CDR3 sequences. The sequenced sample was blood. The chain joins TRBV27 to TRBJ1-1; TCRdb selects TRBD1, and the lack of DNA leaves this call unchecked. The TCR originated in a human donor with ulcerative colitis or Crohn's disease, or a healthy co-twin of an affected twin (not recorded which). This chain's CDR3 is CASSLDRGLPEAFF.